This TCR beta chain appears in the sequencing data of a study of OX40 agonist ivuxolimab in advanced cancers. The wider study: Six ivuxolimab dose levels, 0.01 to 10 mg/kg, were given intravenously every 2 weeks. Study results and caveats: There was clonal expansion of CD4+ and CD8+ blood T cells by week 6 at 0.1 to 3.0 mg/kg. Among expanded peripheral T cells, antigen specificity went undetermined.

As concerns this clone: What it binds is not known.

Some clones are missing from TCRdb's copy, which holds only in-frame ones; the method was immunoSEQ multiplex PCR. The sample gives 97,000 or so clones, roughly 89% of which show up once; 0.15% to 0.2% is in the top ten. Trimming took off 0 bases at V and 4 bases at J, with 8 bases between the two ends. Germline CDR1 is SGDLS and CDR2 is YYNGEE. The CDR3 runs 14 residues. The sequences come from CD4+ or CD8+ T cells sorted from blood, collected in a trial of the OX40 agonist ivuxolimab. This TCR was recovered from an adult with an advanced solid tumor such as melanoma, head and neck, liver or kidney cancer. The J gene is TRBJ1-3, the V gene TRBV9, with unresolved D. CDR3 nucleotides: TGTGCCAGCAGCGTAGTCCCAGAGGGAAACACCATATATTTT. Amino acid sequence: CASSVVPEGNTIYF.